Listed below are T cell receptor beta chains from one sample, sequenced in a study of blood T cells in healthy people across ages. TCRdb itself ran the 5' RACE reads through MiXCR, one entry per CDR3 protein. The repertoire holds 600,000 to 1,000,000 distinct CDR3 sequences, with roughly 64% as singletons. The sequenced sample was blood. The receptor set was obtained from a man aged 25 to 40 in good health. Each CDR3 is given with its conserved first and last residue. D genes are given only for firm matches. A clone size is listed for some rows: how often the clone was seen (once, few, many), or a class if it is expanded.

v_call,d_call,j_call,clone_size,cdr3_nt,cdr3_aa
TRBV2,NA,TRBJ2-5,NA,TGTGCCAGCAGTGAACGCAGAAGCCAAGAGACCCAGTACTTC,CASSERRSQETQYF
TRBV5-1,NA,TRBJ2-2,NA,TGCGCCAGTGAACTAGGACAGAACACCGGGGAGCTGTTTTTT,CASELGQNTGELFF
TRBV29-1,NA,TRBJ2-1,NA,TGCAGCGTTTTATTGGGCCGAGAGCAGTTCTTC,CSVLLGREQFF
TRBV7-9,TRBD1,TRBJ1-2,few,TGTGCCAGCAGCTCCCCAGGGGGCCTAGACTATGGCTACACCTTC,CASSSPGGLDYGYTF
TRBV5-1,NA,TRBJ2-3,NA,TGCGCCAGCAGCTCCCTAGGAGGGATCGGAGATACGCAGTATTTT,CASSSLGGIGDTQYF
TRBV7-2,NA,TRBJ1-1,NA,TGTGCCAGCAGCTTAGGGCGGCAAAGTATAGGAGCTTTCTTT,CASSLGRQSIGAFF
TRBV7-2,NA,TRBJ2-6,few,TGTGCCAGCAGCAGAGTTCCCGGGGCCAACGTCCTGACTTTC,CASSRVPGANVLTF
TRBV7-6,NA,TRBJ1-2,NA,TGTGCCAGCAGCTTATTTTTTAGGGGCAGAAACTATGGCTACACCTTC,CASSLFFRGRNYGYTF
TRBV6-5,NA,TRBJ2-1,NA,TGTGCCAGCAGTTATGGACTACCCTACAATGAGCAGTTCTTC,CASSYGLPYNEQFF
TRBV18,NA,TRBJ2-2,NA,TGTGCCAGCTCACCACAGTCCAACGCCGGGGAGCTGTTTTTT,CASSPQSNAGELFF
TRBV20-1,NA,TRBJ2-5,few,TGCAGTGCCAGCGAATTGAGGGCAGACCGGGAGACCCAGTACTTC,CSASELRADRETQYF
TRBV6-2/TRBV6-3,NA,TRBJ2-7,NA,TGTGCCAGCAGTTGCTCGCCATCCAGGACCTACGAGCAGTACTTC,CASSCSPSRTYEQYF
TRBV10-2,NA,TRBJ1-2,few,TGCGCCAGCAGTGAGTCGGAGTACTATGGCTACACCTTC,CASSESEYYGYTF
TRBV7-2,NA,TRBJ2-7,NA,TGTGCCAGCAGCTTAGGGGTTCTCGAGCAGTACTTC,CASSLGVLEQYF
TRBV3-1,NA,TRBJ2-1,NA,TGTGCCAGCAGCCAACGGCTACTCAATGAGCAGTTCTTC,CASSQRLLNEQFF
TRBV7-2,TRBD1,TRBJ1-4,once,TGTGCCAGCAGCTTACCGGGACAGGGTGTTGAAAAACTGTTTTTT,CASSLPGQGVEKLFF
TRBV12-3/TRBV12-4,TRBD1,TRBJ2-7,NA,TGTGCCAGCAGTCCCGAGGTTGGACAGGGGGCTGGTGAGCAGTACTTC,CASSPEVGQGAGEQYF
TRBV5-6,NA,TRBJ2-1,NA,TGTGCCAGCAGCTATCTCGGGAGTATTTCGAATGAGCAGTTCTTC,CASSYLGSISNEQFF
TRBV5-1,NA,TRBJ2-1,NA,TGCGCCAGCAGCTTGGCGGATGTGGATGAGCAGTTCTTC,CASSLADVDEQFF
TRBV25-1,NA,TRBJ1-2,NA,TGTGCCAGCAGCAGGGGAGGGGACGGGGGCTACACCTTC,CASSRGGDGGYTF
TRBV6-1,TRBD2,TRBJ2-1,few,TGTGCCAGTCGTTTGAGCGGGGGGACCAATGAGCAGTTCTTC,CASRLSGGTNEQFF
TRBV21-1,NA,TRBJ2-5,once,TGTGCCAGGGAGTGGTGCGGTTACGTGGCGTACTTC,CAREWCGYVAYF
TRBV6-1,NA,TRBJ1-1,NA,TGTGCCAGCAGAGAAACAGGGTCCCACACTGAAGCTTTCTTT,CASRETGSHTEAFF
TRBV20-1,TRBD1,TRBJ2-3,NA,TGCAGTGCGACCTCACAGGGGGATACGCAGTATTTT,CSATSQGDTQYF
TRBV3-1,NA,TRBJ2-3,few,TGTGCCAGCAGCCAAGTGGCTGGACTATCCAGAGATACGCAGTATTTT,CASSQVAGLSRDTQYF
TRBV20-1,NA,TRBJ2-3,many,TGCAGTGCTAGAGATCGATGGGGAGATACGCAGTATTTT,CSARDRWGDTQYF
TRBV20-1,TRBD1,TRBJ1-2,few,TGCAGTGCTAAACCGGGACAGGGTACAAGAGGCTACACCTTC,CSAKPGQGTRGYTF
TRBV6-6,NA,TRBJ1-1,once,TGTGCCAGCAGTCAAAGCCAGGCACTGAACACTGAAGCTTTCTTT,CASSQSQALNTEAFF
TRBV24-1,NA,TRBJ2-1,NA,TGTGCCACCAGTGAGGGGTCTTCATACAATGAGCAGTTCTTC,CATSEGSSYNEQFF
TRBV20-1,NA,TRBJ1-1,NA,TGCAGTGCTAGAGGGGGCCAGGGTCCCCTGAACACTGAAGCTTTCTTT,CSARGGQGPLNTEAFF
TRBV29-1,TRBD2,TRBJ2-3,NA,TGCAGCGTTGACCCCCGGGGAACTAGCGCAGGTACAGATATGCAGTATTTT,CSVDPRGTSAGTDMQYF
TRBV20-1,TRBD2,TRBJ2-3,few,TGCAGTGCTAGTCCCGCGGGAGGGGTAGATACGCAGTATTTT,CSASPAGGVDTQYF
TRBV2,TRBD2,TRBJ2-1,NA,TGTGCCAGCACCGAAGGACTAGCGGGCTACAATGAGCAGTTCTTC,CASTEGLAGYNEQFF
TRBV3-1,TRBD2,TRBJ2-3,NA,TGTGCCAGCAGTACGACTAGCGGGGGAGTAGATACGCAGTATTTT,CASSTTSGGVDTQYF
TRBV7-9,NA,TRBJ1-1,NA,TGTGCCAGCAGCGTGGACGGGAGGACTGAAGCTTTCTTT,CASSVDGRTEAFF
TRBV12-3/TRBV12-4,TRBD1,TRBJ2-7,NA,TGTGCCAGCAGGGAACAGGGGATCTACGAGCAGTACTTC,CASREQGIYEQYF
TRBV20-1,NA,TRBJ2-3,NA,TGCAGTGCACCTAACCAGGCGGGGAGCACAGATACGCAGTATTTT,CSAPNQAGSTDTQYF
TRBV7-2,TRBD2,TRBJ2-7,few,TGTGCCAGCAGCCTCCAGCGGGGTTCATACAGTGAGCAGTACTTC,CASSLQRGSYSEQYF
TRBV10-2,NA,TRBJ2-5,few,TGCGCCAGCGGGATAGAAGAGACCCAGTACTTC,CASGIEETQYF
TRBV7-2,NA,TRBJ2-7,NA,TGTGCCAGCAGCTTAGTTTTGGCCGGCAGTAGCTCCTACAATGAGCAGTACTTC,CASSLVLAGSSSYNEQYF
TRBV28,NA,TRBJ2-3,NA,TGTGCCAGCACTCTCTTCATCGGTACGGCAGATACGCAGTATTTT,CASTLFIGTADTQYF
TRBV7-2,NA,TRBJ1-1,NA,TGTGCCAGCAGCTTAGCGACACAGAGAGGCACTGAAGCTTTCTTT,CASSLATQRGTEAFF
TRBV2,NA,TRBJ2-1,NA,TGTGCCAGCAGTGAAGGTGAGCAGTTCTTC,CASSEGEQFF
TRBV7-2,TRBD2,TRBJ2-3,NA,TGTGCCAGCAGCTTAGGCGGCGGGAGGGCCCCAGATACGCAGTATTTT,CASSLGGGRAPDTQYF
TRBV7-9,NA,TRBJ1-6,many,TGTGCCAGCAGCTTGGACGGGAATTCACCCCTCCACTTT,CASSLDGNSPLHF
TRBV29-1,TRBD2,TRBJ2-1,NA,TGCAGCGTTGACCAAGCGGGAGTTGGCAAGCAGTTCTTC,CSVDQAGVGKQFF
TRBV4-2,NA,TRBJ1-1,NA,TGTGCCAGCAGCGGGACGATCGCTGAAGCTTTCTTT,CASSGTIAEAFF
TRBV7-2,TRBD2,TRBJ2-3,once,TGTGGCAGCAGCTTAGCCCCAAGCAGCGGGAATACGCAGTATTTT,CGSSLAPSSGNTQYF
TRBV7-2,NA,TRBJ2-7,NA,TGTGCCAGCAGCTCTTACGGGGCTAATGAGCAGTACTTC,CASSSYGANEQYF
TRBV20-1,NA,TRBJ2-7,NA,TGCAGTGCTATTCGCGGACACGAGCAGTACTTC,CSAIRGHEQYF
TRBV13,TRBD2,TRBJ2-1,NA,TGTGCCAGCAGCCACGGGCTCCGGGGGGGTGATGAGCAGTTCTTC,CASSHGLRGGDEQFF